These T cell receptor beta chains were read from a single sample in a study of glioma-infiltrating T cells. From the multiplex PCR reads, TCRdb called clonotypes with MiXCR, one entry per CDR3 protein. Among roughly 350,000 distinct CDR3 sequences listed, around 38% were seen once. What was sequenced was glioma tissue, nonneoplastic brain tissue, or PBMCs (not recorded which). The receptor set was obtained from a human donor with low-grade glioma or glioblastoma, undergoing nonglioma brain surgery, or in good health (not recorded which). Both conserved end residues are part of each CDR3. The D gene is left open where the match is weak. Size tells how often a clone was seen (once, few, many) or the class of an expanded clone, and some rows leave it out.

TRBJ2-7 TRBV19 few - TGTGCCAGTAGTATGCAGGTCGGCTCCTACGAGCAGTACTTC CASSMQVGSYEQYF
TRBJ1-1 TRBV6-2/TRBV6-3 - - TGTGCCAGCAGCTACGACCCGGGACTGAACACTGAAGCTTCCTTT CASSYDPGLNTEASF
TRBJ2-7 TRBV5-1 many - TGCGCCAGCAGCTCGGACGGATCCTACGAGCAGTACTTC CASSSDGSYEQYF
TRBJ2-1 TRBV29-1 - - TGCAGCGTAGGAGTTAGCGGACTAGGGGGTGAGCAGTTCTTC CSVGVSGLGGEQFF
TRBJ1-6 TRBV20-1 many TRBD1 TGCAGTGCTAGAGATTGGGGACAGGGATCACCCCTCCACTTT CSARDWGQGSPLHF
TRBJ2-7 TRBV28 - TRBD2 TGTGCCAGCAGCCAAGCGGGAGGGCCCTCCTACGAGCAGTACTTC CASSQAGGPSYEQYF
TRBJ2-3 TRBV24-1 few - TGTGCCACCAGTGGGGACAAGAGTAGCACAGATACGCAGTATTTT CATSGDKSSTDTQYF
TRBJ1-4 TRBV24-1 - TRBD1 TGTGCCACCAGTGATACCAGACAGGGAGGCGAAAAACTGTTTTTT CATSDTRQGGEKLFF
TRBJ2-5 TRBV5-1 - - TGCGCCAGCAGCTACCGGGGGTGGCAAGAGACCCAGTACTTC CASSYRGWQETQYF
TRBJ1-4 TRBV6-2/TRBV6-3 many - TGTGCCAGCAGTTATTTTGGAGGACGGGTGTTTTTT CASSYFGGRVFF
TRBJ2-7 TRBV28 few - TGTGCCACAGGTGGGCATTTCCGGGGCGAGCAGTACTTC CATGGHFRGEQYF
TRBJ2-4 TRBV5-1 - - TGCGCCAGCAGCTTGCCCCTGGACGTCAAGGACATTCAGTACTTC CASSLPLDVKDIQYF
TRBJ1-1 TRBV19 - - TGTGCCAGTAGTCCCCACGGAGGGAACACTGAAGCTTTCTTT CASSPHGGNTEAFF
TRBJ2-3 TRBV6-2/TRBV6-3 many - TGTGCCAGCAGTTACTCCATGGCCCCCGGAGATACGCAGTATTTT CASSYSMAPGDTQYF
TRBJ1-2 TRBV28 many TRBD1 TGTGCCAGCAGTTCGGGACAGGGATTCTATGGCTACACCTTC CASSSGQGFYGYTF
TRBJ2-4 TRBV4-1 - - TGTGCCGGCAGATTGTATGGGCAGGGACCCAAAAACATTCAGTACTTC CAGRLYGQGPKNIQYF
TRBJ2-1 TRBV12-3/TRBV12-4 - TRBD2 TGTGCCAGCATTAGTGGTAGCGGGAGTATTTCCTACAATGAGCAGTTCTTC CASISGSGSISYNEQFF
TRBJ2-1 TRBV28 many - TGTGCCAGCAGTAACATGGGGAGCAATGAGCAGTTCTTC CASSNMGSNEQFF